The T cell receptor (beta chain) described here comes from a study of shared clonotypes between healthy human individuals. About the research overall: The study used three CD4 naive, three CD4 memory, two CD8 naive and one CD8 memory plate per donor.

Trimming removed 5 bases from V and 4 bases from J, with 11 bases in between. This CDR3 is 13 amino acids long. Germline CDR1 reads WNHNN; CDR2 reads SYGVQD (reference sequence). TCRdb's copy holds only in-frame clones and misses some; the assay was immunoSEQ multiplex PCR. Of some 1,400,000 clones in the sample, roughly 96% were seen once. A note on this clone: Its antigen is unknown.

The donors, healthy adults who were HIV-negative, had experienced no recent acute infections or vaccinations. Findings and caveats of the study: In having few donors, the study represented limited genetic and exposure-history diversity. Naive CD4 clonotypes overlapped across several donors at approximately 4.5%.

Sequencing used naive CD4+ T cells sorted from blood. The subset was: CD45RA+ positively selected. This clonotype originated in a man younger than 40 in good health. V is TRBV10-1 and J is TRBJ2-5, with D possibly being TRBD1 or TRBD2 (5 bases each). The CDR3 spells CASSRGAGETQYF. The CDR3 DNA reads TGCGCCAGCAGTAGAGGGGCCGGAGAGACCCAGTACTTC.